This is a list of T cell receptor beta chains from one sample in a study of regulatory T cells in long-lasting Graves disease. One entry per CDR3 protein, called by TCRdb with MiXCR from the multiplex PCR reads. The table includes about 440,000 distinct CDR3 sequences, under 15% detected once. A further study also used this sample, focusing on T cells in Graves' hyperthyroidism and ophthalmopathy.

The sequencing here drew on peripheral blood mononuclear cells (PBMCs), taken at new diagnosis, from a patient treated with antithyroid drugs. The source of these receptors is a woman in her 30s with Graves disease. CDR3s include the opening cysteine and the closing phenylalanine or tryptophan. The D gene is left open where the match is weak. Where a row states a size, it is once, few, many or the class of an expanded clone; other rows omit it.

d_gene: NA; j_gene: TRBJ2-4; v_gene: TRBV7-9; abundance: NA; CDR3aa: CASSAAGEPRDIQYF; CDR3nt: TGTGCCAGCAGCGCCGCCGGGGAGCCAAGAGACATTCAGTACTTC
d_gene: NA; j_gene: TRBJ1-1; v_gene: TRBV15; abundance: NA; CDR3aa: CATSTVSGETEAFF; CDR3nt: TGTGCCACCAGCACGGTTTCAGGGGAAACTGAAGCTTTCTTT
d_gene: TRBD1; j_gene: TRBJ1-1; v_gene: TRBV5-5; abundance: NA; CDR3aa: CASSLGTGANTEAFF; CDR3nt: TGTGCCAGCAGCTTGGGGACAGGGGCGAACACTGAAGCTTTCTTT
d_gene: NA; j_gene: TRBJ1-2; v_gene: TRBV2; abundance: many; CDR3aa: CASSAGVYGYTF; CDR3nt: TGTGCCAGCAGTGCAGGGGTCTATGGCTACACCTTC
d_gene: NA; j_gene: TRBJ2-7; v_gene: TRBV5-1; abundance: few; CDR3aa: CASSPGPGGLSREQYF; CDR3nt: TGCGCCAGCAGCCCAGGGCCTGGGGGTCTCTCGAGGGAGCAGTACTTC
d_gene: NA; j_gene: TRBJ2-5; v_gene: TRBV12-3/TRBV12-4; abundance: many; CDR3aa: CASSRAAGRWSGTQYF; CDR3nt: TGTGCCAGCAGCCGCGCGGCCGGACGGTGGAGTGGGACCCAGTACTTC
d_gene: NA; j_gene: TRBJ2-1; v_gene: TRBV29-1; abundance: many; CDR3aa: CSVVSGSSHNEQFF; CDR3nt: TGCAGCGTTGTATCTGGGAGCTCCCACAATGAGCAGTTCTTC
d_gene: NA; j_gene: TRBJ2-1; v_gene: TRBV7-3; abundance: NA; CDR3aa: CDSSLIDSPYNEQFF; CDR3nt: TGTGACAGCAGCTTAATAGACAGCCCCTACAATGAGCAGTTCTTC
d_gene: NA; j_gene: TRBJ2-2; v_gene: TRBV10-1; abundance: many; CDR3aa: CASSRSNGELFF; CDR3nt: TGCGCCAGCAGTAGGAGCAACGGGGAGCTGTTTTTT
d_gene: TRBD2; j_gene: TRBJ2-1; v_gene: TRBV4-1; abundance: few; CDR3aa: CASSPNLADNNEQFF; CDR3nt: TGCGCCAGCAGCCCCAACCTAGCGGATAACAATGAGCAGTTCTTC
d_gene: NA; j_gene: TRBJ2-2; v_gene: TRBV7-3; abundance: many; CDR3aa: CASSFGNTGELFF; CDR3nt: TGTGCCAGCAGCTTTGGCAACACCGGGGAGCTGTTTTTT